One sample yielded the 4 T cell receptor beta chains listed below, sequenced in a study of vaccination effects on CD4 cells after COVID-19. TCRdb keeps only in-frame clones here, not all; method: immunoSEQ multiplex PCR. This table has about 81,000 clones, more than 60% appearing once. Antigen-specific CD4+ T cells were expanded (with viral peptide pools) by the ViraFEST assay ahead of sequencing. After around ten days in culture, the CD4+ T cells were isolated. Two doses of either BNT162b2 or mRNA-1273 were given to each participant. Their antigens remain unidentified. The sample here was CD4+ T cells from PBMCs cultured with HCoV-OC43 spike peptides, taken after COVID-19 vaccination. As to subset: HCoV-OC43 spike overlapping peptide pool stimulation. The origin of the receptors is a human donor who received a COVID-19 vaccine.

This clone showed up just once. The V call is TRBV12-3 or TRBV12-4, the J call TRBJ1-5; D gene unclear. V dropped 1 base and J dropped 6 bases, with 7 bases sitting between them. This CDR3 region has 13 residues. In DNA form, the CDR3 reads TGTGCCAGCAGTTTAGGAAGGCCTCAGCCCCAGCATTTT. Encoded protein: CASSLGRPQPQHF.

The chain carries TRBV4-1 and TRBJ1-1; 10 positions match TRBD1. J gave up 3 bases and V 3 bases, and 1 base lay outside the gene matches. The germline gives CDR1 MGHRA, CDR2 YSYEKL. The CDR3 has 14 residues. The CDR3 region has the DNA TGCGCCAGCAGCCAGGACAGGGGGTACACTGAAGCTTTCTTT. It yields the protein CASSQDRGYTEAFF.

The V and J genes are TRBV6-5 and TRBJ2-1; no clear D gene. V lost 0 bases and J 7 bases, leaving 7 bases between the germline ends. The CDR3 is 13 residues long. Germline V gives CDR1 MNHEY, CDR2 SVGAGI. This CDR3 reads CASSYSRANEQFF. The CDR3 DNA reads TGTGCCAGCAGTTACTCCCGGGCGAATGAGCAGTTCTTC.

This rearrangement joins TRBV6-5 to TRBJ2-1; TRBD1 aligns across 8 bases. The junction had 11 bases not matched to a gene; V was cut back by 6 bases and J by 16 bases. The CDR3 has 12 amino acids. Germline values: CDR1 MNHEY, CDR2 SVGAGI. The CDR3: CASSPDRGTFFF. As DNA, the CDR3 is TGTGCCAGCAGCCCCGACAGGGGCACCTTTTTCTTC.